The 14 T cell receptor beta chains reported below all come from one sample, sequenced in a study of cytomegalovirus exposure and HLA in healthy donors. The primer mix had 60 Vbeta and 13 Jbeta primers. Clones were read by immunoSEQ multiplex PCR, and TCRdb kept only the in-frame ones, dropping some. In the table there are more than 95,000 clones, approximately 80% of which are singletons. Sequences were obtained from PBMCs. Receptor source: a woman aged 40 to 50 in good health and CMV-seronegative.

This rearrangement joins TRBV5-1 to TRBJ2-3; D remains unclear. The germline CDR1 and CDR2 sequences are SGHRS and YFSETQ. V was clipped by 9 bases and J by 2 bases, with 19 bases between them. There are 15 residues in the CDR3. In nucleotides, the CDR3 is TGCGCCACCTGCGCCTCGGCAGGTCCCACAGATACGCAGTATTTT. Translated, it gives CATCASAGPTDTQYF.

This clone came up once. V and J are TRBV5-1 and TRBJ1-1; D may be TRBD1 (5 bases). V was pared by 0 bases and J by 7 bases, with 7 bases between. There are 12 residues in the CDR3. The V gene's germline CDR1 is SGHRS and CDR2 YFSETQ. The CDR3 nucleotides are TGCGCCAGCAGCTTGGCAGGGTATGAAGCTTTCTTT. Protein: CASSLAGYEAFF.

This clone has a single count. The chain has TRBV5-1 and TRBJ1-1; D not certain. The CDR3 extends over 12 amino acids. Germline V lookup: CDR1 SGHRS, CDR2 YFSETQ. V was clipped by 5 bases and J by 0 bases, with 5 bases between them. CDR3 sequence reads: CASRGVNTEAFF. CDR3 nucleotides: TGCGCCAGCAGGGGAGTGAACACTGAAGCTTTCTTT.

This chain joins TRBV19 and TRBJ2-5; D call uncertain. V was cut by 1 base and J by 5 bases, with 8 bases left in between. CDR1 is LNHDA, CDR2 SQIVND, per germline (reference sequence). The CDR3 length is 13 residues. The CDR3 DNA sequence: TGTGCCAGTAGTATAGTCGTCGGTGAGACCCAGTACTTC. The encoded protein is CASSIVVGETQYF.

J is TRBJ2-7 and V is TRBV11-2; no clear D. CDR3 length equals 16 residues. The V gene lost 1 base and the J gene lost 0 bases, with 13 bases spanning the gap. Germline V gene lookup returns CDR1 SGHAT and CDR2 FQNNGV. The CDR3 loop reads CASSLGYSSSSYEQYF. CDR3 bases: TGTGCCAGCAGCTTAGGTTACAGTTCCAGCTCCTACGAGCAGTACTTC.

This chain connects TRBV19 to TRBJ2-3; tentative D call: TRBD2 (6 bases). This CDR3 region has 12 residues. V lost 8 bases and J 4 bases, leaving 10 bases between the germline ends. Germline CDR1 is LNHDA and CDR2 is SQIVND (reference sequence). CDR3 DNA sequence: TGTGCCAGTGGGGAGCGGGCAGATACGCAGTATTTT. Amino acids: CASGERADTQYF.

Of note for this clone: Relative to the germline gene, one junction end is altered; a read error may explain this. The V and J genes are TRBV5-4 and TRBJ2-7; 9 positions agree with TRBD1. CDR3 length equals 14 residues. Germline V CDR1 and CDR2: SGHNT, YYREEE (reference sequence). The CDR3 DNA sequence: TGTGCCAACAGCTTCTCGACAGGGGGGTACGAGCAGTACTTC. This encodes CANSFSTGGYEQYF.

The CDR3 DNA sequence: TGCGCCAGCAGCTTGGAAGAGGTCGGGTCCCTCCACTTT. Amino acids: CASSLEEVGSLHF. The gene calls are TRBV5-1 and TRBJ1-6, with no clear D. Germline V gives CDR1 SGHRS, CDR2 YFSETQ. The CDR3 is made up of 13 amino acids. With 0 bases removed from V and 14 bases from J, the gap between germline ends came to 12 bases.

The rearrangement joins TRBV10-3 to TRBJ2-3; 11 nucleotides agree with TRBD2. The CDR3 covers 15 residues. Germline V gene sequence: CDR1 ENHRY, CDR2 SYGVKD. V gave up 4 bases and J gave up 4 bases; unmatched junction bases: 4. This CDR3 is CAISGASGRSDTQYF. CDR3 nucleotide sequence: TGTGCCATCAGTGGGGCTAGCGGGAGGTCAGATACGCAGTATTTT.

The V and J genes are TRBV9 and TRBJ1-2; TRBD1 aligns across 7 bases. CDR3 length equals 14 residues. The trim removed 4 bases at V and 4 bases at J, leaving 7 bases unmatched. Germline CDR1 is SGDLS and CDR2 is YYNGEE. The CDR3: CASSLRDSVYGYTF. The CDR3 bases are TGTGCCAGCAGCCTCCGGGACAGCGTCTATGGCTACACCTTC.

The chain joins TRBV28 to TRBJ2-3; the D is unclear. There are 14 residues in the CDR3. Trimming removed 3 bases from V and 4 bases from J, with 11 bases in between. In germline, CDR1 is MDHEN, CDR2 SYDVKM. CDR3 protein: CASSLGSWADTQYF. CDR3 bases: TGTGCCAGCAGTTTGGGCTCGTGGGCAGATACGCAGTATTTT.

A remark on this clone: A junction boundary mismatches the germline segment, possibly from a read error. The CDR3 nucleotides read TGTTCCAGCAGCAACTGGACAGGGTGGGTTGAAAAACTGTTTTTT. Translating it yields CSSSNWTGWVEKLFF. This chain links TRBV7-9 with TRBJ1-4, with 8 bases identical to TRBD1. The CDR3 has 15 residues. The germline V gene has CDR1 SEHNR and CDR2 FQNEAQ (reference sequence). The whole variable domain, remainder taken from reference TRBV7-9 and TRBJ1-4, is DTGVSQNPRHKITKRGQNVTFRCDPISEHNRLYWYRQTLGQGPEFLTYFQNEAQLEKSRLLSDRFSAERPKGSFSTLEIQRTEQGDSAMYLCSSSNWTGWVEKLFFGSGTQLSVL.

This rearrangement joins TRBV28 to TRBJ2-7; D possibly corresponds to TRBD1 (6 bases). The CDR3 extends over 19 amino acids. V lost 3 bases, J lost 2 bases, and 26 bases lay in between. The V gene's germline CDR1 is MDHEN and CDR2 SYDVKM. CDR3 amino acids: CASSFGLSDRQILTYEQYF. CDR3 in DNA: TGTGCCAGCAGTTTTGGCCTATCGGACAGACAGATTCTGACCTACGAGCAGTACTTC.

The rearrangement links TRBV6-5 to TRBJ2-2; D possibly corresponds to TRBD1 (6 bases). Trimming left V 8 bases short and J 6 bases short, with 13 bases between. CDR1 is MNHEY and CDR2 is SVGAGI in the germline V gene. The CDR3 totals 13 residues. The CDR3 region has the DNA TGTGCCAGCGGACCAGGGGATTCCGGGGAGCTGTTTTTT. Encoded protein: CASGPGDSGELFF.